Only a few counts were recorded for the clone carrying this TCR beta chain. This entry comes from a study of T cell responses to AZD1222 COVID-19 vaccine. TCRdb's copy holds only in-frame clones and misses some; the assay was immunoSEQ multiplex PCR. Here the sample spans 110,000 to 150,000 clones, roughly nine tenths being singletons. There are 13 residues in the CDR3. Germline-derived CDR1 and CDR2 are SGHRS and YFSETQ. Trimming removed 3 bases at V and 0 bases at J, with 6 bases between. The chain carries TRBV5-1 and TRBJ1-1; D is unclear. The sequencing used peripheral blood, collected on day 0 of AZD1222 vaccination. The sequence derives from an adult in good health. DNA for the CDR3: TGCGCCAGCAGCTCGACAATGAACACTGAAGCTTTCTTT. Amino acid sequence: CASSSTMNTEAFF.